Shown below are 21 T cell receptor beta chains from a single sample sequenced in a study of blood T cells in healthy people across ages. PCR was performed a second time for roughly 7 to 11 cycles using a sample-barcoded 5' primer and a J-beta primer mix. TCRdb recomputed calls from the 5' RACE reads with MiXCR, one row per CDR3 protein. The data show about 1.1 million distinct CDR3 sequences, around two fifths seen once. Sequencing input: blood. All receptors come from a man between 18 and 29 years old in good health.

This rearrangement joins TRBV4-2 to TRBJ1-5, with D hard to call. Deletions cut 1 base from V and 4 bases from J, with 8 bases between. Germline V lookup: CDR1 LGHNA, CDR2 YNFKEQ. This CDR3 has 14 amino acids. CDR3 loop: CASSQATGNQPQHF. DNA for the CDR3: TGTGCCAGCAGCCAAGCAACGGGGAATCAGCCCCAGCATTTT.

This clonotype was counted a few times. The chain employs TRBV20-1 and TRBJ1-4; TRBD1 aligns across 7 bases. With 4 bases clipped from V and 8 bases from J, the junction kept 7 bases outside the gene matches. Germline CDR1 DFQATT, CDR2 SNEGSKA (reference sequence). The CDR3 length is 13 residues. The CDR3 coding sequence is TGCAGTGCTACCTCTACAGGGGAGGAAAAACTGTTTTTT. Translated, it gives CSATSTGEEKLFF.

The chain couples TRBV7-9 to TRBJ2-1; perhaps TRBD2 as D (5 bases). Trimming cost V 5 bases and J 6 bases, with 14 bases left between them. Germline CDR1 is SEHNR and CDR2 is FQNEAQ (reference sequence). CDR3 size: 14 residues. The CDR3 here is CASSVSVGVNEQFF. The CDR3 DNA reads TGTGCCAGCAGCGTCTCAGTGGGAGTCAATGAGCAGTTCTTC.

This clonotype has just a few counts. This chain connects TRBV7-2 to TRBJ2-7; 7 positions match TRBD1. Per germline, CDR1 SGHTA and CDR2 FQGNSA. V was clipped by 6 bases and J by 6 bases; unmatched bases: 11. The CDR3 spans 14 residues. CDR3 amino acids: CASSLTQGLGEQYF. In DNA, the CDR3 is TGTGCCAGCAGTCTGACACAGGGGTTAGGCGAGCAGTACTTC.

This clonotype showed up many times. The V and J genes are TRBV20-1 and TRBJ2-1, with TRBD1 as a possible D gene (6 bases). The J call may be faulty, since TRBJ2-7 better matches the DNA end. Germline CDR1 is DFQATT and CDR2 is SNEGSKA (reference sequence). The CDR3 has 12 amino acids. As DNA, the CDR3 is TGCAGTGCTCCTACTTGGGACAATGAGCAGTACTTC. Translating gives CSAPTWDNEQYF.

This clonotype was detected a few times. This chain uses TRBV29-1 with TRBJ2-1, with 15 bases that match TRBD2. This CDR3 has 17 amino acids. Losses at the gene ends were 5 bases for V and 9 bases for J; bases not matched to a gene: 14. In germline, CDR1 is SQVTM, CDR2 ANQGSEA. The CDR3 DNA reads TGCAGCGTTTCCGGTTGGACTAGCGGGGGGGCCAGTGTTGAGCAGTTCTTC. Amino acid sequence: CSVSGWTSGGASVEQFF.

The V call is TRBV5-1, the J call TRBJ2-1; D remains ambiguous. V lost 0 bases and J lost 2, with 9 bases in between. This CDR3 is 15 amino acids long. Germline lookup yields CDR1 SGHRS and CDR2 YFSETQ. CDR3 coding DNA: TGCGCCAGCAGCTTGGAGTCGGGCACCTACAATGAGCAGTTCTTC. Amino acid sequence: CASSLESGTYNEQFF. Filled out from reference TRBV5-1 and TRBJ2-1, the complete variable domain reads KAGVTQTPRYLIKTRGQQVTLSCSPISGHRSVSWYQQTPGQGLQFLFEYFSETQRNKGNFPGRFSGRQFSNSRSEMNVSTLELGDSALYLCASSLESGTYNEQFFGPGTRLTVL.

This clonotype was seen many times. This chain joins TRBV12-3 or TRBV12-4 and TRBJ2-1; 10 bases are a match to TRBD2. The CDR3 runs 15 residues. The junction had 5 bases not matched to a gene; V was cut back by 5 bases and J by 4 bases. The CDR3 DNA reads TGTGCCAGCAGTCCCAATAGCGGGGGGTACAATGAGCAGTTCTTC. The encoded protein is CASSPNSGGYNEQFF.

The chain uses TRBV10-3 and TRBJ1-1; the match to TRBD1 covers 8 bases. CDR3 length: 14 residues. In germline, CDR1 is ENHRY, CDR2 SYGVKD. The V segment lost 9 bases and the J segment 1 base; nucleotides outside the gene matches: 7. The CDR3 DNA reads TGTGCCATGTCACGGGGACAGGAGAACACTGAAGCTTTCTTT. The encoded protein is CAMSRGQENTEAFF.

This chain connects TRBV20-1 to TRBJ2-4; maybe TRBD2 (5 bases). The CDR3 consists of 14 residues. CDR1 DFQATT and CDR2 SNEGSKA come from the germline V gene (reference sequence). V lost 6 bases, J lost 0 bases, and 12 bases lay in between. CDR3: CSATRDLAKNIQYF. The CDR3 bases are TGCAGTGCCACTAGAGATCTAGCCAAAAACATTCAGTACTTC.

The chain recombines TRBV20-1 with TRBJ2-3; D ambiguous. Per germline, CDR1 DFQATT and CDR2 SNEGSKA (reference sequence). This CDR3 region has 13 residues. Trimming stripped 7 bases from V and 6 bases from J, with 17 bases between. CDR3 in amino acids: CSVSARHTDTQYF. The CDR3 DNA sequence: TGCAGTGTTTCGGCCCGACACACGGATACGCAGTATTTT.

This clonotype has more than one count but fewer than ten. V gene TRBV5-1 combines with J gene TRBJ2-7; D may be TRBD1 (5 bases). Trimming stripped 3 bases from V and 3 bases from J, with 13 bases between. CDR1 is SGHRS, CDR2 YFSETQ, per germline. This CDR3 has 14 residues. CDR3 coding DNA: TGCGCCAGCAGCTCCCTGGAAGGGGTCTACGAGCAGTACTTC. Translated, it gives CASSSLEGVYEQYF. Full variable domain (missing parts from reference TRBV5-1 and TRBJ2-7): KAGVTQTPRYLIKTRGQQVTLSCSPISGHRSVSWYQQTPGQGLQFLFEYFSETQRNKGNFPGRFSGRQFSNSRSEMNVSTLELGDSALYLCASSSLEGVYEQYFGPGTRLTVT.

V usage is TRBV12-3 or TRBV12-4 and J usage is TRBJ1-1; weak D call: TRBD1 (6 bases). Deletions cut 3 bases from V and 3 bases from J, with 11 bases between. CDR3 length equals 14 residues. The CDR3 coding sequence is TGTGCCAGCAGTTTGGCAGGGGTGGACACTGAAGCTTTCTTT. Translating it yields CASSLAGVDTEAFF.

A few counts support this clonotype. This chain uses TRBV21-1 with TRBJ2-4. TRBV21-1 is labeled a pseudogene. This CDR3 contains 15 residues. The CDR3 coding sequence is TGTGCCAGCAGGGTTCGGTTTCGGGCCAAAAACATTCAGTACTTC. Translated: CASRVRFRAKNIQYF.

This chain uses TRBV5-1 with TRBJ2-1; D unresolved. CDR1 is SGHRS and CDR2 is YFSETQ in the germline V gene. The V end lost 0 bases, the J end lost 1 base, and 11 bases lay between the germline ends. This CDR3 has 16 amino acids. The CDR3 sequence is CASSLDVSLSYNEQFF. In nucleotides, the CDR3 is TGCGCCAGCAGCTTGGATGTCAGTTTGTCCTACAATGAGCAGTTCTTC.

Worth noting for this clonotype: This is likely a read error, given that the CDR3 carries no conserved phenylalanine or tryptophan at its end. DNA of the CDR3: TGTGCCAGCAGCCACGATGGGGTAGCGGGGGGTCAGACCTACAATGAGCAGTTCTTA. Encoded protein: CASSHDGVAGGQTYNEQFL. The V and J genes are TRBV7-9 and TRBJ2-1, with 10 bases fitting TRBD2. This CDR3 comprises 19 residues. The germline V gene has CDR1 SEHNR and CDR2 FQNEAQ (reference sequence). V shed 5 bases, J shed 2 bases, and the junction held 15 bases outside the gene matches.

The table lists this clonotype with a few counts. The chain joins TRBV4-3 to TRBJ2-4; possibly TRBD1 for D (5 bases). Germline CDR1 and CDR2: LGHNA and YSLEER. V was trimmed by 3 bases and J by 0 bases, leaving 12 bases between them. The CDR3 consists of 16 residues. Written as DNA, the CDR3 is TGCGCCAGCAGCCAGGGAAAGGGGCTAGCCAAAAACATTCAGTACTTC. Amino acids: CASSQGKGLAKNIQYF.

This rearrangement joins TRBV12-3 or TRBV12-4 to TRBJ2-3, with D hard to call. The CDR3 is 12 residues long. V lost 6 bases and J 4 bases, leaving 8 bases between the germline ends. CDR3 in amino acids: CASSSPADTQYF. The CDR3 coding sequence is TGTGCCAGCAGCTCCCCCGCAGATACGCAGTATTTT.

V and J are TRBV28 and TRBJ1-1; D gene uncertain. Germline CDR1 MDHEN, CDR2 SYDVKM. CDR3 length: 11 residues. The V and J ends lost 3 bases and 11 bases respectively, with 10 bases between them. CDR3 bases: TGTGCCAGCAGTTTTGGAACGAGGGCTTTCTTT. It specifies CASSFGTRAFF.

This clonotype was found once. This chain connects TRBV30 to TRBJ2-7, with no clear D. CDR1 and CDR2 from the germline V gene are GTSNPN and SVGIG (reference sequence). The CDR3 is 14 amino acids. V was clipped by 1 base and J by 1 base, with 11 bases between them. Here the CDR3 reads CAWSAMGHSYEQYF. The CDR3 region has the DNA TGTGCCTGGAGTGCAATGGGTCATTCCTACGAGCAGTACTTC.

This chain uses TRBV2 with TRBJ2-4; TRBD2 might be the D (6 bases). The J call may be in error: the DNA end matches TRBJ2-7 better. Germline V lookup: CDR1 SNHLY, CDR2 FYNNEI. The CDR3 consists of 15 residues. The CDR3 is CASSDYGGPGGEQYF. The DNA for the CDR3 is TGTGCCAGCAGTGATTACGGAGGGCCAGGAGGCGAGCAGTACTTC.